The rows below give T cell receptor beta chains drawn from one sample of a study of cytomegalovirus exposure and HLA in healthy donors. The repertoire was sequenced with immunoSEQ multiplex PCR; TCRdb's copy has only in-frame clones and lacks some. The data contain 180,000 or so clones, around 80% of them singletons. The sequencing sample was made of PBMCs. Every receptor here comes from a man aged 35 to 55 in good health and CMV-seronegative. Each CDR3 is given with its conserved first and last residue. The D gene is left open where the match is weak. Size values are once, few and many counts, or a class for expanded clones, and some rows have none.

J gene | V gene | D gene | clone size | CDR3 DNA | CDR3 protein
TRBJ1-2 | TRBV4-3 | NA | NA | TGCGCCAGCAGCCAAGAGTGGGCAGGGTCAAACTATGGCTACACCTTC | CASSQEWAGSNYGYTF
TRBJ1-2 | TRBV28 | TRBD1 | NA | TGTGTCAGCAGTTCCCGACAGGGCGGCTATGGCTACACCTTC | CVSSSRQGGYGYTF
TRBJ2-1 | TRBV28 | TRBD1 | NA | TGTGCCAGCACCCATCAGGGGGCCTCCTACAATGAGCAGTTCTTC | CASTHQGASYNEQFF
TRBJ2-2 | TRBV27 | TRBD2 | few | TGTGCCAGCAGTTTAGGACTAGCGGGGAGTTCGGGGGAGCTGTTTTTT | CASSLGLAGSSGELFF
TRBJ2-4 | TRBV4-3 | NA | NA | TGCGCCAGCAGCCAAGATTCGGGGATAGCCAAAAACATTCAGTACTTC | CASSQDSGIAKNIQYF
TRBJ2-3 | TRBV5-8 | NA | NA | TGTGCCAGCAGCCCGCGACAGGTTTTCACAGATACGCAGTATTTT | CASSPRQVFTDTQYF
TRBJ1-5 | TRBV30 | NA | NA | TGTGCCTGGAGTCTGGGTAGGGGGGGGAGCAATCAGCCCCAGCATTTT | CAWSLGRGGSNQPQHF
TRBJ2-1 | TRBV4-1 | TRBD2 | NA | TGCGCCAGCAGCCCCCCGCTAGCGGGGGCCTACAATGAGCAGTTCTTC | CASSPPLAGAYNEQFF
TRBJ2-7 | TRBV7-3 | NA | NA | TGTGCCAGCAGCTTTCACGGGTCGCGGGAGCAGTACTTC | CASSFHGSREQYF
TRBJ2-1 | TRBV7-9 | TRBD2 | NA | TGTGCCTCACTAAGGGCTCGGGAGGGCCATTCCTACAATGAGCAGTTCTTC | CASLRAREGHSYNEQFF
TRBJ2-3 | TRBV7-3 | NA | NA | TGTGCCAGCAGCTCCTATACCACAGATACGCAGTATTTT | CASSSYTTDTQYF
TRBJ2-1 | TRBV6-6 | NA | once | TGTGCCAGCAGGGGGCCTAACTCCTACAATGAGCAGTTCTTC | CASRGPNSYNEQFF
TRBJ1-4 | TRBV6-1 | TRBD1 | NA | TGTGCCAGCAGTGTGACAGGGAGGACTGAAAAACTGTTTTTT | CASSVTGRTEKLFF
TRBJ2-1 | TRBV30 | TRBD2 | NA | TGTGCCTGGAGAGCTGGCGGGAGAGCCTACAATGAGCAGTTCTTC | CAWRAGGRAYNEQFF
TRBJ1-1 | TRBV7-8 | TRBD1 | once | TGTGCCAGCAGCTCCTACAGGGGCACTGAAGCTTTCTTT | CASSSYRGTEAFF
TRBJ2-7 | TRBV28 | NA | once | TGTGCCAGCAGTCCTAACAGTGGGTCCTACGAGCAGTACTTC | CASSPNSGSYEQYF
TRBJ2-2 | TRBV12-5 | NA | NA | TGTGCTAGTGGTTTGCCCGGGCCCCAACAGGTATTGAACACCGGGGAGCTGTTTTTT | CASGLPGPQQVLNTGELFF
TRBJ2-1 | TRBV28 | TRBD2 | NA | TGTGCCAGCAGTGGGGGGACCGGGACTAGCGGGAGGGCCGGGTTCTTC | CASSGGTGTSGRAGFF
TRBJ1-1 | TRBV9 | NA | NA | TGTGCCAGCAGCGTAGGAGGAGGGGTTGAAGCTTTCTTT | CASSVGGGVEAFF
TRBJ2-3 | TRBV5-1 | NA | NA | TGCGCCAGCAGCTTGTCAAGGGGGTCGTACACAGATACGCAGTATTTT | CASSLSRGSYTDTQYF
TRBJ2-7 | TRBV28 | TRBD2 | NA | TGTGCCAGCAGTTTATCAGGTAGCGGGGGCTCCTACGAGCAGTACTTC | CASSLSGSGGSYEQYF
TRBJ2-6 | TRBV11-2 | NA | NA | TGTGCCAGCCGGGAGTCTAGGGCCAACGTCCTGACTTTC | CASRESRANVLTF
TRBJ2-7 | TRBV5-5 | NA | NA | TGTGCCAGCAGCTCCGCCGGGTCTACCTACGAGCAGTACTTC | CASSSAGSTYEQYF
TRBJ1-2 | TRBV28 | NA | NA | TGTGCCAGCAGTCTTTTCCCGGGAGAGGGCTACACCTTC | CASSLFPGEGYTF
TRBJ2-1 | TRBV27 | NA | once | TGTGCCAGCAGTTTTCGAGGCGGGATAGCCAACAATGAGCAGTTCTTC | CASSFRGGIANNEQFF
TRBJ2-1 | TRBV7-2 | NA | NA | TGTGCCAGCAGCTGGCTGGTGGATGAGCAGTTCTTC | CASSWLVDEQFF
TRBJ2-1 | TRBV19 | TRBD2 | NA | TGTGCCAGTAGTAAAAGCGGGGGGGCCTACAATGAGCAGTTCTTC | CASSKSGGAYNEQFF
TRBJ1-1 | TRBV27 | TRBD1 | NA | TGTGCCAGCAGTAGGGGGCGGTACACTGAAGCTTTCTTT | CASSRGRYTEAFF
TRBJ1-5 | TRBV15 | NA | NA | TGTGCCACCAGCAGAGCCAACCGTCGGAGTCAGCCCCAGCATTTT | CATSRANRRSQPQHF
TRBJ2-2 | TRBV9 | NA | few | TGTGCCAGCAGCGCACAGTCCCCCATGGGCACCGGGGAGCTGTTTTTT | CASSAQSPMGTGELFF
TRBJ1-1 | TRBV30 | TRBD1 | NA | TGTGCCTGGAGTGTACTAGGGACAGGGTTTGAAGCTTTCTTT | CAWSVLGTGFEAFF
TRBJ2-1 | TRBV12-2 | NA | NA | TGTGCAAGTCGCGTCCTAAATGGACTGACCCGTCTAGTTAACAATGAGCAGTTCTTC | CASRVLNGLTRLVNNEQFF
TRBJ1-5 | TRBV2 | NA | NA | TGTGCCAGCAGTCCTCAGGGTAACAATCAGCCCCAGCATTTT | CASSPQGNNQPQHF
TRBJ2-1 | TRBV9 | TRBD2 | NA | TGTGCCGGCAGCGTAGTGAGGACTAGCGGTGAGCAGTTCTTC | CAGSVVRTSGEQFF
TRBJ2-1 | TRBV6-1 | NA | once | TGTGCCAGCAGTGCAACAGGGATTGGGTCCAATGAGCAGTTCTTC | CASSATGIGSNEQFF
TRBJ2-1 | TRBV18 | NA | NA | TGTGCCAGCTCACCACCGAGTAGCCCCCACAATGAGCAGTTCTTC | CASSPPSSPHNEQFF
TRBJ2-3 | TRBV25-1 | TRBD2 | NA | TGTGCCAGCAGTGACCCCTCCGCGGGGGGCGGGTCAGATACGCAGTATTTT | CASSDPSAGGGSDTQYF
TRBJ1-1 | TRBV30 | NA | NA | TGTGCCTGGAGCACAGGGTTCAGCACTGAAGCTTTCTTT | CAWSTGFSTEAFF
TRBJ2-1 | TRBV7-7 | NA | NA | TGTGCTAGCAGTTTAGGTCCGGGTTCCGGTGAGCAGTTCTTC | CASSLGPGSGEQFF
TRBJ2-7 | TRBV4-1 | TRBD2 | NA | TGCGCCAGCAGCCATGACACTAGCGGCGAGCAGTACTTC | CASSHDTSGEQYF
TRBJ1-1 | TRBV30 | TRBD1 | few | TGTGCCTGGAGGAGGACAGGACGTTTACCTGAAGCTTTCTTT | CAWRRTGRLPEAFF
TRBJ2-7 | TRBV28 | TRBD2 | NA | TGTGCCAGCAGTTCCGGAGGGACTAGGGGCGAGCAGTACTTC | CASSSGGTRGEQYF